These 32 T cell receptor beta chains came from one sample sequenced in a study of cytomegalovirus exposure and HLA in healthy donors. Sequenced by immunoSEQ multiplex PCR; TCRdb stores in-frame clones only, minus some. This table has more than 150,000 clones, around nine tenths appearing once. The material sequenced was PBMCs. Source of these receptors: a man younger than 35 in good health and CMV-seronegative.

The rearrangement links TRBV11-2 to TRBJ2-7; D ambiguous. The CDR3 loop spans 14 amino acids. The V end lost 0 bases, the J end lost 3 bases, and 9 bases lay between the germline ends. Per germline, CDR1 SGHAT and CDR2 FQNNGV. The CDR3 region has the DNA TGTGCCAGCAGCTTAGAGCCGGGTCGCTACGAGCAGTACGTC. It translates to CASSLEPGRYEQYV.

The chain is built from TRBV6-1 and TRBJ1-2; 9 bases align to TRBD1. The length of the CDR3 is 14 residues. Trimming at V came to 1 base and at J to 4 bases, leaving 1 base not matched to a gene. Germline CDR1 and CDR2: MNHNS and SASEGT. The CDR3 sequence is CASSEVDRGYGYTF. Written as DNA, the CDR3 is TGTGCCAGCAGTGAAGTGGACAGGGGCTATGGCTACACCTTC.

The chain carries TRBV5-1 and TRBJ2-1; TRBD2 matches 8 bases. CDR3 length: 14 residues. CDR1 and CDR2 (germline): SGHRS, YFSETQ. With 0 bases clipped from V and 5 bases from J, the junction kept 1 base outside the gene matches. CDR3 region: CASSLAGGNNEQFF. The CDR3 nucleotides read TGCGCCAGCAGCTTGGCGGGGGGGAACAATGAGCAGTTCTTC.

This clone was observed a handful of times. The chain recombines TRBV18 with TRBJ1-2; TRBD1 aligns across 7 bases. This CDR3 comprises 16 residues. The V segment lost 5 bases and the J segment 0 bases; nucleotides outside the gene matches: 9. Germline V gives CDR1 KGHSH, CDR2 LQKENI. CDR3 bases: TGTGCCAGCTCATCCCTTACAGGGACAGCTAACTATGGCTACACCTTC. Amino acid sequence: CASSSLTGTANYGYTF. Supplemented by reference TRBV18 and TRBJ1-2, the full variable domain reads NAGVMQNPRHLVRRRGQEARLRCSPMKGHSHVYWYRQLPEEGLKFMVYLQKENIIDESGMPKERFSAEFPKEGPSILRIQQVVRGDSAAYFCASSSLTGTANYGYTFGSGTRLTVV.

The J gene is TRBJ2-1, the V gene TRBV6-6; D is perhaps TRBD1 (6 bases). The CDR3 is 12 amino acids. The germline gives CDR1 MNHNY, CDR2 SVGAGI (reference sequence). The V gene lost 6 bases and the J gene lost 12 bases, with 15 bases spanning the gap. This CDR3 is CASRAATTGQFF. The CDR3 nucleotides are TGTGCCAGCAGAGCGGCGACGACAGGGCAGTTCTTC.

This CDR3 reads CASSTQGDYGELFF. DNA of the CDR3: TGTGCCAGCAGTACACAGGGGGATTACGGGGAGCTGTTTTTT. The rearrangement links TRBV5-4 to TRBJ2-2, with 8 bases aligning to TRBD1. The CDR3 is 14 amino acids. Germline CDR1 and CDR2: SGHNT and YYREEE (reference sequence). V lost 5 bases and J lost 7; bases outside the gene matches: 7.

The chain links TRBV6-6 to TRBJ2-6, with 8 bases lining up with TRBD1. Germline assignment: CDR1 MNHNY and CDR2 SVGAGI (reference sequence). The CDR3 sequence is 15 residues long. Trimming took 6 bases from V and 2 from J; bases not matched to a gene: 3. CDR3 DNA: TGTGCCAGCAGCCTGACAGGGGCTGGGGCCAACGTCCTGACTTTC. Translated, it gives CASSLTGAGANVLTF.

The chain couples TRBV7-9 to TRBJ1-1; a possible D gene is TRBD1 (6 bases). The germline V gene encodes CDR1 SEHNR and CDR2 FQNEAQ (reference sequence). V dropped 5 bases and J dropped 7 bases, with 23 bases sitting between them. The length of the CDR3 is 16 residues. This CDR3 is CASSPAGVIQGYEAFF. DNA of the CDR3: TGTGCCAGCAGCCCTGCTGGGGTGATACAGGGTTATGAAGCTTTCTTT.

The chain has TRBV2 and TRBJ1-2, with D maybe TRBD1 (5 bases). This CDR3 spans 15 amino acids. Per the germline V gene, CDR1 is SNHLY and CDR2 is FYNNEI. V lost 4 bases and J 4 bases, leaving 16 bases between the germline ends. The CDR3 is CASSGGTGLGYGYTF. CDR3 bases: TGTGCCAGCAGTGGCGGAACAGGATTGGGCTATGGCTACACCTTC.

The J gene is TRBJ2-5, the V gene TRBV5-1; 7 bases line up with TRBD1. The J segment lost 5 bases and the V segment lost 9 bases, leaving 13 bases of the junction unmatched. This CDR3 region has 14 residues. Germline V CDR1 and CDR2: SGHRS, YFSETQ. CDR3 nucleotide sequence: TGCGCCACCAAAATACAGGGGCCTGGGGAGACCCAGTACTTC. As protein: CATKIQGPGETQYF.

The V and J genes are TRBV4-1 and TRBJ2-4, with 8 positions matching TRBD1. The CDR3 covers 15 residues. V dropped 7 bases and J dropped 0; count of bases not matched to a gene: 5. Germline-derived CDR1 and CDR2 are MGHRA and YSYEKL. This CDR3 is CASTGTGLAKNIQYF. CDR3 DNA: TGCGCCAGCACCGGGACAGGATTAGCCAAAAACATTCAGTACTTC.

V and J are TRBV5-1 and TRBJ1-1; D possibly corresponds to TRBD1 (6 bases). The CDR3 covers 17 residues. V was trimmed by 6 bases and J by 0 bases, leaving 21 bases between them. Germline V gene sequence: CDR1 SGHRS, CDR2 YFSETQ. This chain's CDR3 is CASNRKAQDSMNTEAFF. Written as DNA, the CDR3 is TGCGCCAGCAACCGAAAAGCCCAGGACAGTATGAACACTGAAGCTTTCTTT.

This clone appeared a few times. V usage is TRBV5-1 and J usage is TRBJ1-2; perhaps TRBD1 as D (6 bases). This CDR3 spans 16 amino acids. The germline V gene has CDR1 SGHRS and CDR2 YFSETQ. V lost 4 bases to trimming and J lost 1 base, with 17 bases between them. This chain's CDR3 is CASSLPVQGRNYGYTF. CDR3 coding DNA: TGCGCCAGCAGCCTCCCAGTACAGGGCCGTAACTATGGCTACACCTTC.

V and J are TRBV11-2 and TRBJ2-5, with D maybe TRBD2 (6 bases). In germline, CDR1 is SGHAT, CDR2 FQNNGV. V lost 5 bases and J 5 bases, leaving 21 bases between the germline ends. The CDR3 length is 16 residues. Written as DNA, the CDR3 is TGTGCCAGCAGCCAACGGGGAGGCTCCTTAGGGGAGACCCAGTACTTC. Translation: CASSQRGGSLGETQYF.

This chain uses TRBV19 with TRBJ1-2; 10 bases are a match to TRBD1. This CDR3 is built from 14 residues. With V trimmed by 9 bases and J by 7 bases, 11 bases remained unmatched. Germline lookup yields CDR1 LNHDA and CDR2 SQIVND (reference sequence). CDR3: CASASGTGVIGYTF. The CDR3 nucleotides read TGTGCCAGCGCCTCCGGGACAGGGGTTATTGGCTACACCTTC.

This clone has a single count. This rearrangement joins TRBV10-2 to TRBJ1-2, with unresolved D. Deletions cut 0 bases from V and 7 bases from J, with 15 bases between. The CDR3 runs to 15 residues. Germline V CDR1 and CDR2: WSHSY, SAAADI. The CDR3: CASSESWRTATGYTF. The CDR3 nucleotides read TGCGCCAGCAGTGAGTCGTGGAGGACGGCCACTGGCTACACCTTC.

The chain has TRBV19 and TRBJ2-3; D is undetermined. CDR3 length: 10 residues. Germline V gene data show CDR1 as LNHDA and CDR2 as SQIVND (reference sequence). Trimming took 10 bases from V and 6 from J, leaving 8 bases between them. CDR3 DNA sequence: TGTGCCACCGGGTGGGATACGCAGTATTTT. Protein: CATGWDTQYF.

V usage is TRBV13 and J usage is TRBJ2-1; D unclear. Trimming removed 3 bases from V and 5 bases from J, with 11 bases in between. The CDR3 consists of 14 residues. Germline CDR1 PRHDT, CDR2 FYEKMQ (reference sequence). The CDR3 reads CASSLSSRNNEQFF. CDR3 sequence (DNA): TGTGCCAGCAGCTTGTCTTCCAGGAACAATGAGCAGTTCTTC.

This chain connects TRBV29-1 to TRBJ2-2; D remains ambiguous. Per the germline V gene, CDR1 is SQVTM and CDR2 is ANQGSEA. The CDR3 totals 15 residues. Trimming shortened V by 2 bases and J by 0 bases, and 10 bases separated the two germline ends. The CDR3 is CSVELPESNTGELFF. For the CDR3, the DNA is TGCAGCGTTGAACTCCCGGAGTCGAACACCGGGGAGCTGTTTTTT.

The genes are TRBV2 and TRBJ2-7; TRBD1 aligns across 9 bases. The CDR3 consists of 13 residues. The junction had 8 bases not matched to a gene; V was cut back by 8 bases and J by 6 bases. The germline V gene has CDR1 SNHLY and CDR2 FYNNEI. The CDR3 spells CASLPGTGTEQYF. The CDR3 coding sequence is TGTGCCAGCCTTCCCGGGACAGGGACCGAGCAGTACTTC.

V and J are TRBV5-4 and TRBJ2-1, with TRBD2 matching over 10 bases. Trimming took 5 bases from V and 4 from J; bases not matched to a gene: 6. The CDR3 is 15 amino acids. Germline CDR1 is SGHNT and CDR2 is YYREEE (reference sequence). The CDR3 nucleotides are TGTGCCAGCAGACTAGGTAGCGGGGGGTACAATGAGCAGTTCTTC. Translation gives CASRLGSGGYNEQFF.

The gene calls are TRBV28 and TRBJ1-3; D remains ambiguous. The CDR3 is made up of 19 amino acids. The germline CDR1 and CDR2 sequences are MDHEN and SYDVKM. V was trimmed by 5 bases and J by 1 base, leaving 24 bases between them. In nucleotides, the CDR3 is TGTGCCAGCAGTCGTTCGGAGGTGGTTTTTGTGCTATCTGGAAACACCATATATTTT. This sequence encodes CASSRSEVVFVLSGNTIYF.

This chain joins TRBV4-1 and TRBJ2-3; 7 bases are shared with TRBD2. The V and J ends lost 0 bases and 4 bases, in that order; junction bases with no gene match: 4. Germline loops: CDR1 MGHRA, CDR2 YSYEKL. The CDR3 spans 15 residues. CDR3 residues: CASSQDGGGADTQYF. The CDR3 nucleotides are TGCGCCAGCAGCCAAGATGGGGGGGGTGCAGATACGCAGTATTTT.

This sequence joins TRBV30 and TRBJ2-2, with 7 bases identical to TRBD1. Trimming removed 4 bases from V and 5 bases from J; junction bases left unmatched: 13. CDR1 is GTSNPN, CDR2 SVGIG, per germline (reference sequence). The CDR3 runs 16 residues. The DNA for the CDR3 is TGTGCCTGGAAAGCAGGACAGGCAGTTGGGACCGGGGAGCTGTTTTTT. Protein: CAWKAGQAVGTGELFF. The variable domain in full, completed from reference TRBV30 and TRBJ2-2, reads SQTIHQWPATLVQPVGSPLSLECTVEGTSNPNLYWYRQAAGRGLQLLFYSVGIGQISSEVPQNLSASRPQDRQFILSSKKLLLSDSGFYLCAWKAGQAVGTGELFFGEGSRLTVL.

The table lists this clone with a count of one. V gene TRBV7-9 combines with J gene TRBJ2-5; D is possibly TRBD1 (5 bases). Trimming removed 5 bases from V and 2 bases from J, with 12 bases in between. The germline CDR1 and CDR2 sequences are SEHNR and FQNEAQ (reference sequence). The CDR3 loop spans 14 amino acids. CDR3 nucleotide sequence: TGTGCCAGCAGCCAAATGGACATACAAGAGACCCAGTACTTC. It yields the protein CASSQMDIQETQYF.

CDR3 bases: TGTGCCAGCAGCTTATCGGGGGAGGTCCACGAGCAGTACTTC. This sequence encodes CASSLSGEVHEQYF. The chain is built from TRBV7-9 and TRBJ2-7; D possibly corresponds to TRBD2 (6 bases). CDR3 size: 14 residues. Trimming removed 2 bases at V and 5 bases at J, with 13 bases between. Germline-derived CDR1 and CDR2 are SEHNR and FQNEAQ (reference sequence). Full variable domain (rest looked up from reference TRBV7-9 and TRBJ2-7): DTGVSQNPRHKITKRGQNVTFRCDPISEHNRLYWYRQTLGQGPEFLTYFQNEAQLEKSRLLSDRFSAERPKGSFSTLEIQRTEQGDSAMYLCASSLSGEVHEQYFGPGTRLTVT.

V usage is TRBV7-9 and J usage is TRBJ2-5; TRBD1 matches at 9 bases. The CDR3 totals 18 residues. Trimming removed 4 bases from V and 7 bases from J; junction bases left unmatched: 19. Per the germline V gene, CDR1 is SEHNR and CDR2 is FQNEAQ (reference sequence). In DNA, the CDR3 is TGTGCCAGCAGCTCGACTGTCCCGGGACAGGGAACAGGGGCGACCCAGTACTTC. Its translation: CASSSTVPGQGTGATQYF.

The V gene is TRBV29-1, the J gene TRBJ1-1, with unresolved D. This CDR3 has 12 amino acids. CDR1 is SQVTM and CDR2 is ANQGSEA in the germline V gene. Trimming pared 3 bases from V and 4 bases from J, leaving 9 bases between. The CDR3 loop is CSVDSGVTEAFF. The CDR3 bases are TGCAGCGTTGACTCGGGTGTCACTGAAGCTTTCTTT.

The chain is built from TRBV9 and TRBJ1-1; a possible D gene is TRBD1 (5 bases). Germline V lookup: CDR1 SGDLS, CDR2 YYNGEE. The CDR3 is 14 amino acids. With 0 bases removed from V and 2 bases from J, the gap between germline ends came to 8 bases. CDR3 nucleotide sequence: TGTGCCAGCAGCGTAGTGGGGCCTAACACTGAAGCTTTCTTT. Translating gives CASSVVGPNTEAFF.

A few counts support this clone. The chain employs TRBV29-1 and TRBJ2-7, with 7 bases matching TRBD1. CDR3 length: 14 amino acids. Trimming removed 5 bases from V and 0 bases from J; junction bases left unmatched: 7. Germline loops: CDR1 SQVTM, CDR2 ANQGSEA. The CDR3 DNA sequence: TGCAGCGTTTTCGGGACAGAAAGCTCCTACGAGCAGTACTTC. This gives the protein CSVFGTESSYEQYF.

The genes are TRBV10-3 and TRBJ2-2, with 8 nucleotides matching TRBD1. V was clipped by 6 bases and J by 3 bases; unmatched bases: 6. The germline V gene has CDR1 ENHRY and CDR2 SYGVKD. The CDR3 is made up of 15 amino acids. CDR3 DNA sequence: TGTGCCATCAGGATGACAGGGGTGGACACCGGGGAGCTGTTTTTT. Protein sequence: CAIRMTGVDTGELFF.

V is TRBV19 and J is TRBJ1-6; maybe TRBD1 (5 bases). Trimming left V 2 bases short and J 9 bases short, with 11 bases between. The CDR3 extends over 14 amino acids. Per germline, CDR1 LNHDA and CDR2 SQIVND (reference sequence). Here the CDR3 reads CASSIWGVSSPLHF. Written as DNA, the CDR3 is TGTGCCAGTAGTATATGGGGGGTCTCTTCACCCCTCCACTTT.